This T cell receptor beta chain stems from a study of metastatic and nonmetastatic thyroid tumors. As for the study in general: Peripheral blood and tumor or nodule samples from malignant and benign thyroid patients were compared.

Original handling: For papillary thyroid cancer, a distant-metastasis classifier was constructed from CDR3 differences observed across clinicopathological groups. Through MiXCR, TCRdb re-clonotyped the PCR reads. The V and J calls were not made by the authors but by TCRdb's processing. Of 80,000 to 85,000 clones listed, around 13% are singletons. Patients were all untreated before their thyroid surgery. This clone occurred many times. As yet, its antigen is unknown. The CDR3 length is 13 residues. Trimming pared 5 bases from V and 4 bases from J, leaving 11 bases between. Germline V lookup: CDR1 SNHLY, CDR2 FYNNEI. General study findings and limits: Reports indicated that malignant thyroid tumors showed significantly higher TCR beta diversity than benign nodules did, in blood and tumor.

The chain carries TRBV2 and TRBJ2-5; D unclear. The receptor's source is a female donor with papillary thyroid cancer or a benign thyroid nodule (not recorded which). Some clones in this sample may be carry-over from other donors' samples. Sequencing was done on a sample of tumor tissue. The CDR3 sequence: CASSNDVRETQYF. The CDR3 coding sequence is TGTGCCAGCAGTAATGATGTGAGAGAGACCCAGTACTTC. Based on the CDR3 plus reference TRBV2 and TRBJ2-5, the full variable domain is EPEVTQTPSHQVTQMGQEVILRCVPISNHLYFYWYRQILGQKVEFLVSFYNNEISEKSEIFDDQFSVERPDGSNFTLKIRSTKLEDSAMYFCASSNDVRETQYFGPGTRLLVL.